This TCR beta chain was captured in a study of T-cell reconstitution after alpha-beta-depleted transplantation in children. Study-level results: The study reportedly traced alpha-beta T cells about two months after transplant to several hundred expanded graft clones. Elevated TCRbeta diversity at day 60 was traced, in some patients, to surviving recipient T cells and thymic progenitors.

V lost 9 bases and J lost 6, with 26 bases in between. Looked up from germline, CDR1 is MDHEN and CDR2 is SYDVKM. The CDR3 contains 17 residues. TCRbeta library preparation incorporated unique molecular identifiers. Via MiXCR, TCRdb re-called the PCR reads, giving one row per CDR3 protein. This sample yields hundreds of thousands of distinct CDR3 sequences, of which around 13% are seen a single time; 0.79% belongs to the top ten. As to this clonotype: The antigen is not known.

The V call is TRBV28, the J call TRBJ2-2; perhaps D is TRBD1 or TRBD2 (5 bases each). The sample consisted of PBMCs, taken before TCRalphabeta/CD19-depleted stem cell transplant. The receptor comes from a girl aged 2-15 years with congenital amegakaryocytic thrombocytopenia, due to receive a stem cell transplant. Written as DNA, the CDR3 is TGTGCCAGTGCCGATTCAGGGACCGCCGTCGGGGCCGGGGAGCTGTTTTTT. The encoded protein is CASADSGTAVGAGELFF.